What follows are 32 T cell receptor beta chains derived from one specimen sequenced in a study of blood T cell repertoires in COVID-19. Clones were sequenced by immunoSEQ multiplex PCR, and TCRdb holds only the in-frame ones, with some missing. The sample includes roughly 250,000 clones, about 87% of them seen just once. Sequenced material: peripheral blood. Receptors were obtained from a human donor in a cohort sampled during active COVID-19.

This clone has only a few counts. The rearrangement links TRBV5-5 to TRBJ1-6; no firm D call. Germline V gives CDR1 SGHKS, CDR2 YYEKEE (reference sequence). The CDR3 contains 16 residues. Trimming shortened V by 6 bases and J by 0 bases, and 13 bases separated the two germline ends. CDR3 region: CASNPPGVSYNSPLHF. The CDR3 coding sequence is TGTGCCAGCAACCCGCCAGGCGTCTCCTATAATTCACCCCTCCACTTT.

The CDR3 bases are TGTGCCAGCGGGTATACAGGTGGTAGATACACTGAAGCTTTCTTT. Its translation: CASGYTGGRYTEAFF. The rearrangement joins TRBV6-5 to TRBJ1-1, with a possible D match to TRBD1 (5 bases). V lost 8 bases, J lost 3 bases, and 19 bases lay in between. The CDR3 extends over 15 amino acids. Germline V gene sequence: CDR1 MNHEY, CDR2 SVGAGI.

This chain uses TRBV20-1 with TRBJ2-5; D might be TRBD2 (6 bases). The CDR3 loop spans 15 amino acids. Between the trimmed V and J ends, which lost 3 bases and 1 base, there was a span of 15 bases. Germline V CDR1 and CDR2: DFQATT, SNEGSKA (reference sequence). DNA for the CDR3: TGCAGTGCTAGTTTGTCCCGGGACTTCCAAGAGACCCAGTACTTC. Its protein is CSASLSRDFQETQYF.

The rearrangement joins TRBV27 to TRBJ2-7; D is uncertain. The CDR3 is 13 residues long. The V end lost 5 bases, the J end lost 1 base, and 9 bases lay between the germline ends. CDR1 and CDR2 from the germline V gene are MNHEY and SMNVEV (reference sequence). CDR3 amino acids: CASSLQVSYEQYF. CDR3 DNA sequence: TGTGCCAGCAGTCTTCAGGTATCCTACGAGCAGTACTTC.

The chain carries TRBV6-5 and TRBJ2-7, with 10 bases lining up with TRBD1. Trimming removed 8 bases from V and 6 bases from J; junction bases left unmatched: 10. Looked up from germline, CDR1 is MNHEY and CDR2 is SVGAGI. This CDR3 has 14 amino acids. The CDR3 DNA reads TGTGCCAGCTGCACAGGGGACAGGGGATGCGAGCAGTACTTC. Translation: CASCTGDRGCEQYF.

The J gene is TRBJ1-2, the V gene TRBV7-2; maybe TRBD1 (6 bases). The CDR3 sequence is 16 residues long. Trimming cost V 1 base and J 2 bases, with 14 bases left between them. Per germline, CDR1 SGHTA and CDR2 FQGNSA. CDR3: CASSLDREVGNYGYTF. CDR3 sequence (DNA): TGTGCCAGCAGCTTAGACAGGGAAGTGGGGAACTATGGCTACACCTTC.

V usage is TRBV6-5 and J usage is TRBJ1-2; 8 bases match TRBD1. The CDR3 totals 16 residues. Per germline, CDR1 MNHEY and CDR2 SVGAGI. V was pared by 0 bases and J by 7 bases, with 10 bases of the junction left unmatched. CDR3 bases: TGTGCCAGCAGTTACTCAACACCCGGGACAGGATCTGGCTACACCTTC. It specifies CASSYSTPGTGSGYTF.

The V call is TRBV10-3, the J call TRBJ2-2; 7 bases line up with TRBD1. Germline CDR1 ENHRY, CDR2 SYGVKD. The CDR3 runs to 14 residues. Trimming removed 4 bases from V and 4 bases from J; junction bases left unmatched: 3. The CDR3 DNA reads as TGTGCCATCAGTGCACAGGGGAGCACCGGGGAGCTGTTTTTT. It encodes CAISAQGSTGELFF.

This clone was detected only once. V is TRBV4-2 and J is TRBJ2-7; 7 nucleotides match TRBD1. The CDR3 totals 18 residues. V trimming: 2 bases; J trimming: 2 bases; junction bases outside the gene matches: 15. Germline CDR1 reads LGHNA; CDR2 reads YNFKEQ. The CDR3 is CASSQLSSIGTEPYEQYF. The CDR3 DNA is TGTGCCAGCAGCCAATTATCAAGTATCGGGACAGAACCCTACGAGCAGTACTTC.

The CDR3, as DNA: TGTGCCAGCGGAATACAGGGGGCGCCTGAAGCTTTCTTT. It translates to CASGIQGAPEAFF. The chain couples TRBV3-1 (or the pseudogene TRBV3-2) to TRBJ1-1, with TRBD1 identical over 9 bases. Germline CDR1 is LGHDT and CDR2 is YNNKEL (reference sequence). The J segment lost 6 bases and the V segment lost 8 bases, leaving 7 bases of the junction unmatched. The CDR3 loop spans 13 amino acids.

The V and J genes are TRBV2 and TRBJ2-1; 11 bases line up with TRBD1. Germline-derived CDR1 and CDR2 are SNHLY and FYNNEI. V was clipped by 11 bases and J by 10 bases; unmatched bases: 10. The CDR3 extends over 13 amino acids. This CDR3 is CAGGQGGIGEQFF. In nucleotides, the CDR3 is TGTGCCGGGGGACAGGGGGGCATTGGGGAGCAGTTCTTC.

The chain carries TRBV18 and TRBJ2-5; TRBD2 matches 11 bases. The germline CDR1 and CDR2 sequences are KGHSH and LQKENI. Trimming removed 4 bases from V and 5 bases from J; junction bases left unmatched: 3. This CDR3 comprises 14 residues. The CDR3 sequence is CASSQGLAVETQYF. DNA of the CDR3: TGTGCCAGCTCACAGGGACTAGCGGTGGAGACCCAGTACTTC.

The chain couples TRBV2 to TRBJ1-5, with 7 bases lining up with TRBD1. The V gene end was trimmed by 7 bases and the J gene end by 4 bases; junction bases not matched to a gene: 4. CDR1 is SNHLY and CDR2 is FYNNEI in the germline V gene. The CDR3 totals 13 residues. CDR3 protein: CASKGQVNQPQHF. The CDR3 DNA reads as TGTGCCAGCAAAGGACAGGTTAATCAGCCCCAGCATTTT.

The chain is built from TRBV5-4 and TRBJ2-7, with TRBD2 matching over 11 bases. Germline V gene data show CDR1 as SGHNT and CDR2 as YYREEE (reference sequence). This CDR3 is 14 amino acids long. V gave up 2 bases and J gave up 5 bases; unmatched junction bases: 3. The CDR3 loop is CASSLTSGGNEQYF. DNA of the CDR3: TGTGCCAGCAGCTTAACTAGCGGGGGCAACGAGCAGTACTTC.

The chain links TRBV6-4 to TRBJ1-2, with 10 bases aligning to TRBD1. V lost 6 bases to trimming and J lost 8 bases; unmatched junction nucleotides: 9. The CDR3 runs 14 residues. Germline V gene sequence: CDR1 MRHNA, CDR2 SNTAGT. For the CDR3, the DNA is TGTGCCAGCAGACGGGACAGGGGCCAGGTCGGCTACACCTTC. Its translation is CASRRDRGQVGYTF.

This clone has a single count. The chain couples TRBV9 to TRBJ1-2, with D maybe TRBD1 (5 bases). V shed 4 bases and J shed 4 bases, with 20 bases lying between them. From germline, CDR1 is SGDLS and CDR2 YYNGEE. The CDR3 runs 16 residues. The CDR3 reads CASSPRLGGSLYGYTF. The DNA of the CDR3 is TGTGCCAGCAGCCCTCGCTTGGGGGGGTCGCTCTATGGCTACACCTTC.

The chain employs TRBV5-6 and TRBJ1-6; the match to TRBD1 covers 8 bases. Germline CDR1 reads SGHDT; CDR2 reads YYEEEE. The CDR3 consists of 15 residues. V trimming: 1 base; J trimming: 10 bases; junction bases outside the gene matches: 7. The CDR3, as DNA: TGTGCCAGCAGCTTGATCGGACAGGGCAGGTCACCCCTCCACTTT. It encodes CASSLIGQGRSPLHF.

The gene calls are TRBV24-1 and TRBJ2-5; 11 bases map to TRBD2. Germline V CDR1 and CDR2: KGHDR, SFDVKD. After removal of 4 bases from V and 6 bases from J, the junction contained 12 bases not matched to a gene. This CDR3 region has 17 residues. The CDR3 nucleotides read TGTGCCACCAGTGAGAGACTAGCGGGGTTTTCTATAAAGACCCAGTACTTC. It is translated as CATSERLAGFSIKTQYF.

The chain joins TRBV11-2 to TRBJ2-1; D is uncertain. The length of the CDR3 is 17 residues. Trimming pared 0 bases from V and 2 bases from J, leaving 14 bases between. Germline lookup yields CDR1 SGHAT and CDR2 FQNNGV. CDR3 sequence (DNA): TGTGCCAGCAGCTTAGATACGGTCGTCCATCCCTACAATGAGCAGTTCTTC. Protein: CASSLDTVVHPYNEQFF.

The V call is TRBV27, the J call TRBJ2-3; D call uncertain. V lost 7 bases, J lost 4 bases, and 12 bases lay in between. In germline, CDR1 is MNHEY, CDR2 SMNVEV (reference sequence). CDR3 size: 13 residues. The CDR3 region is CASTTNTADTQYF. CDR3 nucleotide sequence: TGTGCCAGCACTACGAATACTGCAGATACGCAGTATTTT.

The genes are TRBV29-1 and TRBJ1-2; D is ambiguous. V was shortened by 4 bases and J by 0 bases, with 9 bases between the two germline ends. The CDR3 sequence is 13 residues long. CDR1 and CDR2 (germline): SQVTM, ANQGSEA. CDR3 protein: CSVAGVPNYGYTF. Written as DNA, the CDR3 is TGCAGCGTTGCCGGGGTTCCTAACTATGGCTACACCTTC.

V is TRBV4-2 and J is TRBJ2-5; a possible D gene is TRBD2 (5 bases). This CDR3 contains 17 residues. Germline CDR1 reads LGHNA; CDR2 reads YNFKEQ. Trimming removed 1 base from V and 5 bases from J, with 20 bases in between. CDR3 sequence: CASSQAFGLAGLETQYF. The CDR3 nucleotides read TGTGCCAGCAGCCAAGCTTTCGGGCTAGCAGGTTTGGAGACCCAGTACTTC.

In this sample, this clone turned up once. The chain couples TRBV5-1 to TRBJ2-2; 9 bases fit TRBD1. Unmatched junction bases numbered 6, after V lost 3 bases and J lost 3 bases. The CDR3 is made up of 16 amino acids. The germline V gene encodes CDR1 SGHRS and CDR2 YFSETQ. In DNA, the CDR3 is TGCGCCAGCAGCTCACGGACAGGGGCGGACACCGGGGAGCTGTTTTTT. It translates to CASSSRTGADTGELFF.

V and J are TRBV4-1 and TRBJ2-7; 12 nucleotides line up with TRBD1. J was trimmed by 5 bases and V by 3 bases; bases with no gene match: 8. This CDR3 spans 16 amino acids. Germline-derived CDR1 and CDR2 are MGHRA and YSYEKL. CDR3 amino acids: CASSQWDRGPVHEQYF. The CDR3 DNA is TGCGCCAGCAGCCAGTGGGACAGGGGGCCTGTACACGAGCAGTACTTC.

The chain has TRBV6-1 and TRBJ1-2; D not certain. CDR3 length: 13 residues. The germline V gene has CDR1 MNHNS and CDR2 SASEGT. V lost 10 bases, J lost 9 bases, and 21 bases lay in between. The DNA of the CDR3 is TGTGCCATCACACAACCAGGACTTAGGCGCTACACCTTC. Its translation is CAITQPGLRRYTF.

The V call is TRBV3-1 (or the pseudogene TRBV3-2), the J call TRBJ2-3, with a weak D call TRBD2 (6 bases). This CDR3 contains 16 residues. Trimming pared 0 bases from V and 2 bases from J, leaving 12 bases between. Germline lookup yields CDR1 LGHDT and CDR2 YNNKEL (reference sequence). The CDR3 reads CASSQDPGLYTDTQYF. DNA for the CDR3: TGTGCCAGCAGCCAAGATCCGGGACTTTACACAGATACGCAGTATTTT.

V and J are TRBV3-1 (or the pseudogene TRBV3-2) and TRBJ2-7; D gene uncertain. The CDR3 runs 15 residues. The germline V and J ends were trimmed by 1 base and 2 bases, with 12 bases remaining between them. CDR1 is LGHDT and CDR2 is YNNKEL in the germline V gene (reference sequence). Here the CDR3 DNA reads TGTGCCAGCAGCCAAGGGCCAGGCCGGACCTACGAGCAGTACTTC. As protein: CASSQGPGRTYEQYF.

This sequence joins TRBV28 and TRBJ1-5; 12 bases map to TRBD1. The junction had 7 bases not matched to a gene; V was cut back by 2 bases and J by 5 bases. From germline, CDR1 is MDHEN and CDR2 SYDVKM. The CDR3 covers 17 residues. CDR3 coding DNA: TGTGCCAGCAGTTTAGGGACAGGGGGCTATCCAGATCAGCCCCAGCATTTT. It is translated as CASSLGTGGYPDQPQHF.

The gene calls are TRBV5-1 and TRBJ1-2, with D possibly being TRBD1 (5 bases). The V gene lost 4 bases and the J gene lost 7 bases, with 20 bases spanning the gap. Germline loops: CDR1 SGHRS, CDR2 YFSETQ. The CDR3 runs 15 residues. The CDR3 bases are TGCGCCAGCAGCCGAAACGGAGGGGTCCAGAGTGGCTACACCTTC. Protein product: CASSRNGGVQSGYTF.

The J gene is TRBJ2-3, the V gene TRBV6-5; no clear D. Trimming took off 0 bases at V and 2 bases at J, with 6 bases between the two ends. The germline gives CDR1 MNHEY, CDR2 SVGAGI. This CDR3 has 14 amino acids. The CDR3: CASSYSSYTDTQYF. The CDR3 nucleotides read TGTGCCAGCAGTTACTCGTCTTACACAGATACGCAGTATTTT.

This clone was seen a handful of times. The genes are TRBV4-1 and TRBJ2-1; the D gene is possibly TRBD2 (5 bases). Germline V gene lookup returns CDR1 MGHRA and CDR2 YSYEKL. The CDR3 loop spans 12 amino acids. Trimming cost V 2 bases and J 8 bases, with 7 bases left between them. CDR3 sequence: CASSQTRYEQFF. Written as DNA, the CDR3 is TGCGCCAGCAGCCAAACTAGATATGAGCAGTTCTTC.

The chain links TRBV5-4 to TRBJ2-1; TRBD1 aligns across 7 bases. Per the germline V gene, CDR1 is SGHNT and CDR2 is YYREEE (reference sequence). Losses at the gene ends were 6 bases for V and 0 bases for J; bases not matched to a gene: 9. This CDR3 spans 16 amino acids. The CDR3: CASTPSGTDSYNEQFF. The CDR3 DNA is TGTGCCAGCACCCCATCCGGGACAGACTCCTACAATGAGCAGTTCTTC.